The 19 T cell receptor beta chains reported below all come from one sample, sequenced in a study of T cells in Graves' hyperthyroidism and ophthalmopathy. Amplification targeted TCR beta CDR3 regions from RNA transcripts. The primer set for the first-round RT-PCR of the TCR CDR3 was HTBI. Via MiXCR, TCRdb re-called the multiplex PCR reads, giving one row per CDR3 protein. In the table there are 300,000 or so distinct CDR3 sequences, more than 15% of which are singletons. Input material: blood. All receptors come from a woman aged 60-70 years with Graves' ophthalmopathy.

Ten or more counts support this clonotype. The chain uses TRBV5-4 and TRBJ1-4; TRBD1 agrees at 7 bases. Germline CDR1 and CDR2: SGHNT and YYREEE (reference sequence). The CDR3 covers 15 residues. J gave up 5 bases and V 5 bases, and 9 bases lay outside the gene matches. CDR3 protein: CASRSGTDANEKLFF. For the CDR3, the DNA is TGTGCCAGCAGGTCGGGGACAGACGCGAATGAAAAACTGTTTTTT.

This clonotype is a singleton in its sample. J is TRBJ2-3 and V is TRBV2; the match to TRBD1 covers 8 bases. CDR1 and CDR2 (germline): SNHLY, FYNNEI. The V gene end was trimmed by 6 bases and the J gene end by 4 bases; junction bases not matched to a gene: 6. This CDR3 is 14 amino acids long. The CDR3 nucleotides read TGTGCCAGCAGGCCCGGACAGGGTTCAGATACGCAGTATTTT. Protein sequence: CASRPGQGSDTQYF.

This clonotype was counted once. The chain is built from TRBV14 and TRBJ2-2; TRBD1 matches at 12 bases. This CDR3 has 18 residues. J was trimmed by 5 bases and V by 4 bases; bases with no gene match: 11. CDR1 is SGHDN and CDR2 is FVKESK in the germline V gene. The CDR3 reads CASSRLLGQGAYTGELFF. The CDR3 region has the DNA TGTGCCAGCAGCCGCCTGCTGGGACAGGGGGCTTATACCGGGGAGCTGTTTTTT.

The rearrangement links TRBV15 to TRBJ2-6; TRBD1 or TRBD2 may be the D gene (5 bases each). The CDR3 sequence is 15 residues long. Germline V gene data show CDR1 as LNHNV and CDR2 as YYDKDF (reference sequence). Deletions cut 1 base from V and 2 bases from J, with 6 bases between. The CDR3 loop is CATSRGGAGANVLTF. The CDR3 region has the DNA TGTGCCACCAGCAGAGGAGGGGCTGGGGCCAACGTCCTGACTTTC.

This clonotype was observed a few times. The gene calls are TRBV18 and TRBJ2-1; 8 bases are shared with TRBD2. This CDR3 comprises 13 residues. V was clipped by 5 bases and J by 6 bases; unmatched bases: 3. Germline V gene lookup returns CDR1 KGHSH and CDR2 LQKENI. CDR3 sequence: CASSVAGRNEQFF. The CDR3 DNA reads TGTGCCAGCTCAGTAGCGGGACGCAATGAGCAGTTCTTC.

This clonotype was observed many times. One end of the junction is discordant with germline, which a read error may explain. The chain links TRBV5-1 to TRBJ1-1; D is perhaps TRBD1 (6 bases). CDR3 size: 14 residues. The germline V gene encodes CDR1 SGHRS and CDR2 YFSETQ. The CDR3: CASSLGQMNTEAFF. CDR3 sequence (DNA): TGTGCCAGCAGTTTGGGACAAATGAACACTGAAGCTTTCTTT.

The chain has TRBV10-3 and TRBJ1-3; D gene uncertain. With 11 bases removed from V and 0 bases from J, the gap between germline ends came to 11 bases. The CDR3 loop spans 13 amino acids. Looked up from germline, CDR1 is ENHRY and CDR2 is SYGVKD. The CDR3 DNA reads as TGTGCCGGTCGGGCGAGCTCTGGAAACACCATATATTTT. It yields the protein CAGRASSGNTIYF.

This clonotype has ten or more counts. This rearrangement joins TRBV5-1 to TRBJ1-1, with 8 bases lining up with TRBD1. V was pared by 1 base and J by 4 bases, with 6 bases of the junction left unmatched. This CDR3 has 15 residues. Looked up from germline, CDR1 is SGHRS and CDR2 is YFSETQ. For the CDR3, the DNA is TGCGCCAGCAGCTTGCAGGGGGCTTTGGGCACTGAAGCTTTCTTT. Its protein is CASSLQGALGTEAFF.

This clonotype was counted many times. V gene TRBV20-1 combines with J gene TRBJ1-5, with D possibly being TRBD1 (6 bases). From germline, CDR1 is DFQATT and CDR2 SNEGSKA (reference sequence). V lost 4 bases and J 1 base, leaving 11 bases between the germline ends. The CDR3 runs to 14 residues. The CDR3, as DNA: TGCAGTGCTACAGGGGAAAGAAGCAATCAGCCCCAGCATTTT. As protein: CSATGERSNQPQHF.

This clonotype appeared once. It may be a read error: a sequence one base away is much more abundant. V gene TRBV2 combines with J gene TRBJ1-1; D not certain. Germline V gene lookup returns CDR1 SNHLY and CDR2 FYNNEI. This CDR3 is built from 11 residues. For the CDR3, the DNA is TGTGCCGGAAGGGAGAACACTGAAACTTTCTTT. This sequence encodes CAGRENTETFF.

This chain uses TRBV11-3 with TRBJ2-7; D possibly corresponds to TRBD2 (6 bases). The V end lost 5 bases, the J end lost 2 bases, and 13 bases lay between the germline ends. Germline V gene lookup returns CDR1 SGHNT and CDR2 YENEEA. This CDR3 spans 14 amino acids. Here the CDR3 DNA reads TGTGCCAGCAGCCCCGGGGAGGCGGCCTACGAGCAGTACTTC. It translates to CASSPGEAAYEQYF.

The V call is TRBV18, the J call TRBJ2-7, with unresolved D. Germline CDR1 KGHSH, CDR2 LQKENI. The CDR3 covers 14 residues. V was pared by 1 base and J by 1 base, with 8 bases between. The CDR3 DNA reads as TGTGCCAGCTCACCACTGTCGGATTCCTACGAGCAGTACTTC. Translation gives CASSPLSDSYEQYF.

This clonotype was detected many times. The chain employs TRBV5-1 and TRBJ2-3, with a possible D match to TRBD2 (5 bases). Germline V gene sequence: CDR1 SGHRS, CDR2 YFSETQ. The germline V and J ends were trimmed by 0 bases and 6 bases, with 14 bases remaining between them. The CDR3 is made up of 15 amino acids. For the CDR3, the DNA is TGCGCCAGCAGCTTGGAAGCCCCGGAGGCGGATACGCAGTATTTT. Translating it yields CASSLEAPEADTQYF.

The rearrangement uses TRBV7-9 and TRBJ2-3; tentative D call: TRBD2 (6 bases). Trimming took 1 base from V and 1 from J, leaving 15 bases between them. Germline V gives CDR1 SEHNR, CDR2 FQNEAQ (reference sequence). The CDR3 totals 17 residues. The CDR3 is CASSLGVALAGTDTQYF. CDR3 DNA sequence: TGTGCCAGCAGCTTAGGGGTAGCCTTAGCGGGCACAGATACGCAGTATTTT.

The chain couples TRBV4-3 to TRBJ2-4, with 9 bases that match TRBD2. CDR3 length equals 19 residues. J lost 5 bases, V lost 3 bases, and 17 bases had no gene match. In germline, CDR1 is LGHNA, CDR2 YSLEER. CDR3 DNA: TGCGCCAGCAGCCACCTCCTCCTGACTAGCGGAGGGAAGGAAAACATTCAGTACTTC. Translated: CASSHLLLTSGGKENIQYF.

This clonotype was seen once. This may be a read error, as it is one base from a much larger clone. This rearrangement joins TRBV10-3 to TRBJ2-2; 8 bases match TRBD1. Germline assignment: CDR1 ENHRY and CDR2 SYGVKD. Losses at the gene ends were 11 bases for V and 0 bases for J; bases not matched to a gene: 11. The CDR3 spans 16 residues. CDR3 protein: CAGTKQGDPNTGELFF. CDR3 in DNA: TGTGCCGGCACCAAACAGGGGGATCCGAACACCGGGGAGCTGTTTTTT.

This clonotype was recorded a few times. The V gene is TRBV4-1, the J gene TRBJ1-5, with 7 bases identical to TRBD1. Trimming took 6 bases from V and 0 from J; bases not matched to a gene: 8. This CDR3 is 16 amino acids long. In germline, CDR1 is MGHRA, CDR2 YSYEKL. CDR3 residues: CASREGTEDSNQPQHF. The CDR3 DNA reads TGCGCCAGCAGAGAAGGGACAGAGGATAGCAATCAGCCCCAGCATTTT.

The chain combines TRBV20-1 with TRBJ2-3, with TRBD2 matching 14 bases. Germline V gene sequence: CDR1 DFQATT, CDR2 SNEGSKA (reference sequence). V lost 3 bases, J lost 5 bases, and 7 bases stayed unmatched. This CDR3 is built from 16 residues. The CDR3 region is CSARGTSGSTIDTQYF. CDR3 nucleotides: TGCAGTGCTAGGGGGACTAGCGGGAGTACGATAGATACGCAGTATTTT.

CDR3 sequence: CASSPRDRGRRQYF. In nucleotides, the CDR3 is TGTGCCAGCAGCCCCCGGGACAGGGGGCGCCGGCAGTACTTC. V and J are TRBV3-1 and TRBJ2-7; 12 bases map to TRBD1. The CDR3 spans 14 residues. V gave up 4 bases and J gave up 9 bases; unmatched junction bases: 7. CDR1 LGHDT and CDR2 YNNKEL come from the germline V gene (reference sequence).